This entry describes one T cell receptor (beta chain). This clonotype came up a few times. This receptor's antigen is unknown. The record has no base qualities; no much larger clone is one base away. The data were produced on an Illumina NovaSeq 6000. Using 5'RACE with constant-segment primers, TCRalpha and TCRbeta cDNA libraries were constructed, with sample barcodes and unique molecular identifiers added in the process. RNA was extracted from every sample with Trizol reagent. The libraries were amplified in two PCR steps, and the second step added a second sample barcode and Illumina TruSeq adapters. Sequencing of the libraries was done on an Illumina NovaSeq, producing 2 x 150 bp paired-end reads. The original pipeline was this. Demultiplexing of reads and collapsing into UMI-guided consensus sequences were performed with migec v1.2.7. Using mixcr v2.1.11, UMI consensuses were aligned to TRA and TRB V and J templates and then assembled into clonotypes. Expanded or contracted clonotypes were those called significant by both edgeR and NoisET, with noise models trained on biological replicates. For edgeR calls, the cutoffs were a false discovery rate-adjusted p below 0.01 and a log2 fold-change threshold of 1. As an exploratory analysis of dynamics, max-normalized trajectories of the 1000 most abundant clonotypes were examined with PCA combined with hierarchical clustering. Each responding clone was given a CD4 or CD8 phenotype based on the CD4+ and CD8+ repertoires, which had been sequenced separately. The public reads were reprocessed in TCRdb via fastp at Q25 and MiXCR, keeping in-frame beta chains. One record per CDR3 amino acid sequence lists the most common genes and DNA. What appears here as the V and J calls and clone size reflects TCRdb's work, not the paper's. The sample contains more than 250,000 distinct CDR3 sequences, around 15% of them found a single time. In total, the top ten clones hold roughly a fifth of the sample.

Ficoll-Paque density gradient centrifugation was used to isolate PBMCs. These data originate in a study of T-cell memory formation after mild COVID-19 (dated by TCRdb to the early 2020s). Concerning the study at large: TCR sequence clusters from the two donors were largely donor specific. Longitudinal TCRalpha and TCRbeta repertoire sequencing tracked T-cell clones expanding and contracting after mild COVID-19 in a couple of donors. The cohort was made up of two young adult volunteers, one female and one male, who were previously healthy. Summary of the overall study and its limitations: Only a couple of mild cases were covered by the study, and larger cohorts that include severe cases with pre-infection samples were considered necessary. Some responding clones were detected in pre-infection memory, suggesting pre-existing cross-reactive memory T cells joined the SARS-CoV-2 response. Balanced CD4/CD8 phenotypes were observed for clones contracting from day 15 to 85, whereas a bias towards CD4+ was observed for a second wave of clones expanding from day 15 to 37. Contracting CD4+ clones appeared mostly in the CM and EM memory subsets, whereas CD8+ clones were enriched in EMRA. SARS-CoV-2 specificity of the second-wave clones peaking on day 37 was not confirmed.

Trimming leaves V shorter by 4 bases and J shorter by 0 bases, with the junction holding 7 bases beyond the gene matches. The germline V gene sets CDR1 to SGHRS and CDR2 to YFSETQ. There are 15 amino acids in the CDR3, from cysteine to valine inclusive. Of the read, only the CDR3 DNA is kept; its 45 bases are in frame from base 1. This receptor was identified in a man between 18 and 29 years old who had mild COVID-19 (a few samples of this study predate the infection). The sample titles of this study are shuffled in the database, so cell type and time point are left out; the donor was told from shared clones. The sequencing sample was made of PBMCs or a T cell subset sorted from them (not recorded which). This sequence uses TRBV5-1 and TRBJ2-7; a stretch of 7 junction bases matches TRBD1. In nucleotide form, the sequence is TGCGCCAGCAGCCCGACAGGGCGCAGCTCCTACGAGCAGTACGTC. Its protein reads: CASSPTGRSSYEQYV.